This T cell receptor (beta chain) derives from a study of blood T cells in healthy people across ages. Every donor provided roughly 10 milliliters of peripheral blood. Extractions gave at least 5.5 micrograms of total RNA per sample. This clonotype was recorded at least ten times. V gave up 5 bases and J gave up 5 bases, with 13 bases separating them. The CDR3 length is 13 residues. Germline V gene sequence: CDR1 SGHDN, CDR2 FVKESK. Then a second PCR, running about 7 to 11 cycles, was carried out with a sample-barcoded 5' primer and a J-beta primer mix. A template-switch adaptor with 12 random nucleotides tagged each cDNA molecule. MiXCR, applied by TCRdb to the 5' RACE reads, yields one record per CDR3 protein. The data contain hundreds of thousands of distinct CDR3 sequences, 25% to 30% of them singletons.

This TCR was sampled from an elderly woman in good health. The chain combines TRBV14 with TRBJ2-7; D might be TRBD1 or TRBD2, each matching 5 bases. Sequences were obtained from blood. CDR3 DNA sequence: TGTGCCAGCAGCTTTTTCGGGACCCACGAGCAGTACTTC. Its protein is CASSFFGTHEQYF.